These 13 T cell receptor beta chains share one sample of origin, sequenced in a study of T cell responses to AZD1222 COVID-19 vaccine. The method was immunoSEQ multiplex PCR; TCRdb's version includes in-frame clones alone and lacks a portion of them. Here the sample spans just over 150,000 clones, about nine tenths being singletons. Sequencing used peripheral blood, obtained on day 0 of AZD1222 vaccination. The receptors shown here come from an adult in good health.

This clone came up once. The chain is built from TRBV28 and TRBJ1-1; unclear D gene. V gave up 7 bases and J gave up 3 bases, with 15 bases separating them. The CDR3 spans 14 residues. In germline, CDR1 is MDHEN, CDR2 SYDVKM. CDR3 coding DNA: TGTGCCAGCACAAAGAGCGGCCGGTACACTGAAGCTTTCTTT. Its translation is CASTKSGRYTEAFF.

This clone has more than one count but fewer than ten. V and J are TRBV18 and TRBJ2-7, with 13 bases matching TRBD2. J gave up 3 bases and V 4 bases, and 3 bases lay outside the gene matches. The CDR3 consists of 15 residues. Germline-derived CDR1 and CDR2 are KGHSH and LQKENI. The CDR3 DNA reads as TGTGCCAGCTCACGGACTAGCGGGAGTGTCTACGAGCAGTACTTC. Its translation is CASSRTSGSVYEQYF.

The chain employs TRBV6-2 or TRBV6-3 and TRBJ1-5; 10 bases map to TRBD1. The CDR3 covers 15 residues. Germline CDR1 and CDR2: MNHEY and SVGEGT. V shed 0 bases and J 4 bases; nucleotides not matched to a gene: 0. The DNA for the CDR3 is TGTGCCAGCAGTTACTCGGACAGGGGGAATCAGCCCCAGCATTTT. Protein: CASSYSDRGNQPQHF.

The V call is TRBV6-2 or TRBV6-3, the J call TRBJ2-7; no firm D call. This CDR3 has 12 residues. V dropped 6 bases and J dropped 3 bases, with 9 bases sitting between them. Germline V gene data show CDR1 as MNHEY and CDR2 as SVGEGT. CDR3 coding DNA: TGTGCCAGCAGCCCCGACGACTACGAGCAGTACTTC. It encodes CASSPDDYEQYF.

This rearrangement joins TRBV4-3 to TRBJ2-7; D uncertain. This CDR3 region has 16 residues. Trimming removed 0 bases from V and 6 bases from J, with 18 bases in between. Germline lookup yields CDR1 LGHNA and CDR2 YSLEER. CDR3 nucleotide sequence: TGCGCCAGCAGCCAAGATCAACGTCGGCGGAAGCCCGAGCAGTACTTC. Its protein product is CASSQDQRRRKPEQYF.

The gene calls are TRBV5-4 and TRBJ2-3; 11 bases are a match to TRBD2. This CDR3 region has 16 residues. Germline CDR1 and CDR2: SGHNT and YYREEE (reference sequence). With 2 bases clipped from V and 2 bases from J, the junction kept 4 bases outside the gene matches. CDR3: CASSLRLAGHTDTQYF. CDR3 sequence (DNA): TGTGCCAGCAGCTTAAGACTAGCGGGACACACAGATACGCAGTATTTT.

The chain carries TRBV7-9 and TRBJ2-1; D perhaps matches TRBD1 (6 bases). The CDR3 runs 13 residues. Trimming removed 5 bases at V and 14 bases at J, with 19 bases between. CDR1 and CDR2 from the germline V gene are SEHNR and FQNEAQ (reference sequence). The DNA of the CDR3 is TGTGCCAGCAGCATGAGCAACGGGGACATAGAGTTCTTC. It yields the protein CASSMSNGDIEFF.

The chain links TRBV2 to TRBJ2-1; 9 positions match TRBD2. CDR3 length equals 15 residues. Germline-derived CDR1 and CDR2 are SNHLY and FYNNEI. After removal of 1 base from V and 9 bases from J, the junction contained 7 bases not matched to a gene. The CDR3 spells CASSEVGGRAGEQFF. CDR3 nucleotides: TGTGCCAGCAGTGAAGTGGGCGGGAGGGCCGGTGAGCAGTTCTTC. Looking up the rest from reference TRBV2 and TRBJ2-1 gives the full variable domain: EPEVTQTPSHQVTQMGQEVILRCVPISNHLYFYWYRQILGQKVEFLVSFYNNEISEKSEIFDDQFSVERPDGSNFTLKIRSTKLEDSAMYFCASSEVGGRAGEQFFGPGTRLTVL.

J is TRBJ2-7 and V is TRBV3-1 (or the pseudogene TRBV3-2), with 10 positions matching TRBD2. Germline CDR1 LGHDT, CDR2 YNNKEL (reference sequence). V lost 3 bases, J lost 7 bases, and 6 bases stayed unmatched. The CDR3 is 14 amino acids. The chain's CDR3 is CASSQSGRAGEQYF. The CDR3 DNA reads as TGTGCCAGCAGCCAGAGCGGGAGGGCTGGAGAGCAGTACTTC.

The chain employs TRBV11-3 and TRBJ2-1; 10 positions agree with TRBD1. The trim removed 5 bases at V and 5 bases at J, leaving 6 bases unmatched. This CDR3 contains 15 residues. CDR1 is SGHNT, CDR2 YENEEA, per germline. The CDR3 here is CASSEYGTGDNEQFF. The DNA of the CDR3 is TGTGCCAGCAGCGAATACGGGACAGGGGACAATGAGCAGTTCTTC.

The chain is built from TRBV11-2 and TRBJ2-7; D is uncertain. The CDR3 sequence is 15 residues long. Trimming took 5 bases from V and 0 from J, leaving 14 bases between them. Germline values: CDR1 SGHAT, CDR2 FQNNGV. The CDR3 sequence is CASSRDSLSSYEQYF. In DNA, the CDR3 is TGTGCCAGCAGCCGTGACTCCCTGAGCTCCTACGAGCAGTACTTC.

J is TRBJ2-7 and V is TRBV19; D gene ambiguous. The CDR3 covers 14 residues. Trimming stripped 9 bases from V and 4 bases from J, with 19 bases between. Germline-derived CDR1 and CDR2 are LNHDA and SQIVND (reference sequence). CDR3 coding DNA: TGTGCCAGCAGTTCCTATAGTGGGCCTTACGAGCAGTACTTC. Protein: CASSSYSGPYEQYF.

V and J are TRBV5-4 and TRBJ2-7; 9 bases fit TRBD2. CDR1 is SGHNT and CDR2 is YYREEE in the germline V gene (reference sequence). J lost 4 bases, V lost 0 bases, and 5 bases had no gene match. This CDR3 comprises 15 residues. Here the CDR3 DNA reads TGTGCCAGCAGCTTGGTAGGCGGGAGGGCATACGAGCAGTACTTC. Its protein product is CASSLVGGRAYEQYF.